This T cell receptor (beta chain) was captured in a study of T cells in women clearing cervical HPV infection. In the study overall: Control women cleared a single incident HPV16 infection within 12 months. Whole-study results and caveats: CIN3+ cases had significantly higher TCR richness than controls; evenness did not differ. Cases and controls were distinguished at AUC about 0.8 by richness and V genes. T-cell numbers per sample were unknown and may explain richness differences.

Of note for this clone: As yet, its antigen is unknown. The read finishes 3 residues shy of the CDR3 end, and the germline J gene is used to complete it.

Only in-frame clones appear in the TCRdb table, and some are missing; sequencing was by immunoSEQ multiplex PCR. This table holds about 24,000 clones. Trimming at V came to 0 bases and at J to 10 bases, leaving 10 bases not matched to a gene. The CDR3 has 16 residues. Germline CDR1 DFQATT, CDR2 SNEGSKA (reference sequence). What was sequenced was blood buffy coat. The chain uses TRBV20-1 and TRBJ1-6; TRBD1 aligns across 9 bases. This TCR came from a woman between 18 and 69 years old with a cervical HPV16 infection that either progressed to CIN3+ or cleared (not recorded which). CDR3 in amino acids: CSARDETGGSYSPLHF. The DNA read from the CDR3 is TGCAGTGCTAGAGATGAAACAGGGGGCTCCTACTCACCC.